One TCR beta chain is described in this entry. The immunoSEQ assay amplified TCRB CDR3 from up to roughly 2 ug DNA. Profiling relied on immunoSEQ multiplex PCR, and the TCRdb table lists in-frame clones only, not all of them. This table has 95,000 or so clones, 85% appearing once. The data derive from a study of glioma-infiltrating T cells after dendritic cell vaccination. The CDR3 loop spans 14 amino acids. V lost 5 bases and J lost 4, with 11 bases in between. From germline, CDR1 is SGHAT and CDR2 FQNNGV. The chain links TRBV11-2 to TRBJ1-4, with D perhaps matching TRBD1 (5 bases). This sequence was found in a human donor with glioblastoma. The starting material was blood, obtained before dendritic cell vaccination. CDR3 DNA sequence: TGTGCCAGCAGCCCGGGACTGAATAATGAAAAACTGTTTTTT. Its protein is CASSPGLNNEKLFF.